This TCR beta chain is from a study of T cell repertoires in ileal Crohn's disease. Study at large: About half of patients got postoperative therapy: about ten thiopurines, around 18 anti-TNF.

This CDR3 region has 17 residues. Deletions cut 0 bases from V and 1 base from J, with 12 bases between. Adults with ileal or ileocolonic Crohn's disease and an indication for resection were eligible. General study points: Mucosal expansions were suggested to be mainly CD8 T cells.

Each sample's TCRB immunosequencing used around 510 nanograms of biopsy DNA. The assay was immunoSEQ multiplex PCR, and TCRdb's table has in-frame clones only and misses some. The profile shows more than 15,000 clones, roughly three fifths of them singletons. Regarding this clone: Its antigen is not known.

The chain uses TRBV23-1 and TRBJ2-2; tentative D call: TRBD1 (5 bases). Being an ORF, TRBV23-1 has a function that is uncertain. The source material was ileal tissue. The clonotype was recovered from an adult with Crohn's disease. In DNA, the CDR3 is TGCGCCAGCAGTCAATCGTTTGGTCAGGGGAACACCGGGGAGCTGTTTTTT. Its translation: CASSQSFGQGNTGELFF.